The clone carrying this T cell receptor beta chain has a count of ten or more. The antigen is undetermined. This sample is part of a study of T cells in Graves' hyperthyroidism and ophthalmopathy. Study results and caveats: In the analysis, a 13 V-J model separated ophthalmopathy from stable hyperthyroidism.

CDR3 size: 13 residues. V was clipped by 3 bases and J by 7 bases, with 12 bases between them. Amplification targeted TCR beta CDR3 regions from RNA transcripts. Using the HTBI primer set, a first-round RT-PCR was run on the TCR CDR3. TCRdb reprocessed the multiplex PCR reads via MiXCR and lists one record per CDR3 protein. This sample has about 700,000 distinct CDR3 sequences, with 13% to 15% found just once. The origin of this receptor is a woman between 18 and 30 years old with Graves' hyperthyroidism. V usage is TRBV12-3 or TRBV12-4 and J usage is TRBJ1-2; possibly TRBD1 for D (6 bases). The specimen sequenced was blood. CDR3 sequence: CASSFGGQGGYTF. As DNA, the CDR3 is TGTGCCAGCAGTTTCGGGGGGCAGGGTGGCTACACCTTC.